The next 8 T cell receptor beta chains were all read from a single sample in a study of blood T cell repertoires in COVID-19. Data came from immunoSEQ multiplex PCR; TCRdb stores just in-frame clones and leaves some out. Of 95,000 to 130,000 clones in the sample, about 80% were seen once. Sequences were obtained from peripheral blood. The receptors derive from a man aged 65-85 years with active or convalescent COVID-19.

The chain uses TRBV27 and TRBJ1-5; D unresolved. CDR3 length equals 13 residues. V lost 3 bases and J 2 bases, leaving 5 bases between the germline ends. CDR1 and CDR2 from the germline V gene are MNHEY and SMNVEV (reference sequence). The CDR3 nucleotides are TGTGCCAGCAGTTTCTCGGGCAATCAGCCCCAGCATTTT. Translated, it gives CASSFSGNQPQHF.

This clone was seen only once. The chain combines TRBV7-2 with TRBJ1-6; 9 bases are shared with TRBD1. Germline assignment: CDR1 SGHTA and CDR2 FQGNSA. The CDR3 has 16 amino acids. Trimming cost V 1 base and J 8 bases; bases outside gene matches: 6. CDR3 nucleotide sequence: TGTGCCAGCAGCTTAGACGGACAGGGGATGCATTCACCCCTCCACTTT. As protein: CASSLDGQGMHSPLHF.

V is TRBV3-1 (or the pseudogene TRBV3-2) and J is TRBJ2-1; 9 bases are shared with TRBD2. This CDR3 contains 15 residues. Germline assignment: CDR1 LGHDT and CDR2 YNNKEL (reference sequence). V shed 4 bases and J 7 bases; nucleotides not matched to a gene: 8. The CDR3 loop is CASSPRLTSGNEQFF. The CDR3 DNA reads as TGTGCCAGCAGCCCAAGATTAACTAGCGGGAATGAGCAGTTCTTC.

The chain couples TRBV18 to TRBJ2-2; D ambiguous. Germline lookup yields CDR1 KGHSH and CDR2 LQKENI. V gave up 5 bases and J gave up 4 bases, with 8 bases separating them. This CDR3 has 13 amino acids. The CDR3 DNA reads as TGTGCCAGCTCATCTACGTCCACCGGGGAGCTGTTTTTT. Translated: CASSSTSTGELFF.

V and J are TRBV10-3 and TRBJ1-1; 7 bases align to TRBD1. The junction had 3 bases not matched to a gene; V was cut back by 2 bases and J by 0 bases. Germline V gene sequence: CDR1 ENHRY, CDR2 SYGVKD. This CDR3 has 15 amino acids. The CDR3 here is CAISELTGLNTEAFF. The CDR3 DNA is TGTGCCATCAGTGAGCTGACAGGGTTGAACACTGAAGCTTTCTTT.

The chain is built from TRBV14 and TRBJ2-7, with a weak D call TRBD1 (5 bases). The CDR3 contains 15 residues. From germline, CDR1 is SGHDN and CDR2 FVKESK. V lost 0 bases and J 5 bases, leaving 14 bases between the germline ends. CDR3 region: CASSQDIHRLDEQYF. In nucleotides, the CDR3 is TGTGCCAGCAGCCAAGATATTCACAGGCTCGACGAGCAGTACTTC. Based on the CDR3 plus reference TRBV14 and TRBJ2-7, the full variable domain is EAGVTQFPSHSVIEKGQTVTLRCDPISGHDNLYWYRRVMGKEIKFLLHFVKESKQDESGMPNNRFLAERTGGTYSTLKVQPAELEDSGVYFCASSQDIHRLDEQYFGPGTRLTVT.

In the case of this clone: An end of the junction does not agree with germline; a read error may underlie this. This chain uses TRBV7-9 with TRBJ1-1; 12 nucleotides line up with TRBD1. The CDR3 consists of 14 residues. Germline V gene sequence: CDR1 SEHNR, CDR2 FQNEAQ (reference sequence). CDR3 loop: CASSPDGTGGDPSF. Here the CDR3 DNA reads TGTGCCAGCAGCCCGGACGGGACAGGGGGCGATCCTAGCTTT.

This chain joins TRBV11-1 and TRBJ1-6, with D possibly TRBD1 on 5 matching bases. The CDR3 consists of 16 residues. The germline CDR1 and CDR2 sequences are SGHAT and FQDESV (reference sequence). V was pared by 5 bases and J by 7 bases, with 18 bases between. Here the CDR3 DNA reads TGTGCCAGCAGCGACACACGGTCCGGGGGAAATTCACCCCTCCACTTT. Translating it yields CASSDTRSGGNSPLHF.